Listed below are T cell receptor beta chains from one sample, sequenced in a study of PD-L1 blockade in urothelial cancer. Generated by immunoSEQ multiplex PCR, the TCRdb table keeps only in-frame clones and is missing some. The table lists some 52,000 clones, 75% of them singletons. The sequenced sample was PBMCs, obtained around atezolizumab (anti-PD-L1) treatment. These receptors originate from a man between 65 and 79 years old with urothelial cancer. Each CDR3 is given with its conserved first and last residue. Fields, in order: J gene, V gene, clone size, D gene, CDR3 protein, CDR3 DNA. A D gene is named only where the DNA matches it firmly. Clone size, where shown, is once, few, many, or a class for clones that have expanded.

TRBJ1-4 | TRBV5-6 | once | - | CASSTNGRGNNEKLFF | TGTGCCAGCAGCACCAATGGGAGGGGGAACAATGAAAAACTGTTTTTT
TRBJ1-4 | TRBV7-9 | - | - | CASSFQGPRTGNEKLFF | TGTGCCAGCAGCTTCCAGGGCCCCCGAACGGGTAATGAAAAACTGTTTTTT
TRBJ1-1 | TRBV7-2 | - | - | CASSLARGKGTEAFF | TGTGCCAGCAGCTTAGCGAGAGGGAAAGGGACTGAAGCTTTCTTT
TRBJ2-1 | TRBV7-9 | - | TRBD1 | CASSLGDRRSYNEQFF | TGTGCCAGCAGCTTAGGGGACAGGCGCTCCTACAATGAGCAGTTCTTC
TRBJ2-5 | TRBV18 | few | - | CASSPPSGEETQYF | TGTGCCAGCTCACCACCGTCGGGGGAAGAGACCCAGTACTTC
TRBJ1-1 | TRBV14 | - | - | CASSSRSSVNTEAFF | TGTGCCAGCAGCTCAAGAAGTAGTGTGAACACTGAAGCTTTCTTT
TRBJ2-7 | TRBV19 | - | - | CASSPPNSYEQYF | TGTGCCAGTAGTCCCCCCAATTCCTACGAGCAGTACTTC
TRBJ1-1 | TRBV30 | - | TRBD1 | CAWEQGGTEAFF | TGTGCCTGGGAACAGGGGGGCACTGAAGCTTTCTTT
TRBJ2-5 | TRBV5-6 | - | - | CASSEDAGRQETQYF | TGTGCCAGCTCCGAAGATGCAGGGCGGCAAGAGACCCAGTACTTC
TRBJ2-5 | TRBV4-1 | - | TRBD2 | CASSQGLAYQETQYF | TGCGCCAGCAGCCAAGGACTAGCGTACCAAGAGACCCAGTACTTC
TRBJ2-1 | TRBV4-2 | - | - | CASSQGDNKGSNEQFF | TGTGCCAGCAGCCAAGGGGACAATAAGGGCTCCAATGAGCAGTTCTTC
TRBJ2-1 | TRBV4-2 | - | TRBD2 | CASSQEASGVSYNEQFF | TGTGCCAGCAGCCAGGAGGCTAGCGGGGTCTCCTACAATGAGCAGTTCTTC
TRBJ2-6 | TRBV28 | few | - | CASSPGQTGANVLTF | TGTGCCAGCAGCCCGGGACAAACCGGGGCCAACGTCCTGACTTTC
TRBJ2-7 | TRBV2 | - | TRBD2 | CASSSSTSGTAAYEQYF | TGTGCCAGCAGTTCGTCTACTAGCGGGACAGCCGCCTACGAGCAGTACTTC
TRBJ2-5 | TRBV5-4 | - | - | CASSLTSMGPRETQYF | TGTGCCAGCAGCTTGACGTCGATGGGGCCTAGGGAGACCCAGTACTTC
TRBJ1-4 | TRBV6-5 | once | - | CASTHGRSYNEKLFF | TGTGCCAGCACCCACGGGAGGTCTTACAATGAAAAACTGTTTTTT